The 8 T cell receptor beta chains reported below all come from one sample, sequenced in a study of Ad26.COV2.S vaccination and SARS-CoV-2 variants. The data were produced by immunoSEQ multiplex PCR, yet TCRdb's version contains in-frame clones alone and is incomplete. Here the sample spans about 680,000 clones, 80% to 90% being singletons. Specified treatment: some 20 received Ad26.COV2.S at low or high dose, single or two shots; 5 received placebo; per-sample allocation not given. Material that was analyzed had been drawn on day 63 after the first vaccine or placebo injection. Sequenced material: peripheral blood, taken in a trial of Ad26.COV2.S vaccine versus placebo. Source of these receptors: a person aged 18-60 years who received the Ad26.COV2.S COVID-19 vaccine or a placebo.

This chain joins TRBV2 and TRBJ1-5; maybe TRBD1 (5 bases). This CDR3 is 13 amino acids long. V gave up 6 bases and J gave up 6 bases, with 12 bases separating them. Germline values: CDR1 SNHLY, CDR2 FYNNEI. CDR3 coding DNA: TGTGCCAGCAGAGGGACGGTCGGTCAGCCCCAGCATTTT. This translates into CASRGTVGQPQHF.

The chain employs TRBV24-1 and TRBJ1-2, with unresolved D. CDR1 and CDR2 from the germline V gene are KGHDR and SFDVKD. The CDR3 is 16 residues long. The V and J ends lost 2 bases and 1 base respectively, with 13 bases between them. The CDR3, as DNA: TGTGCCACCAGTGATTCCGAAGCACATCTTAACTATGGCTACACCTTC. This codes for CATSDSEAHLNYGYTF.

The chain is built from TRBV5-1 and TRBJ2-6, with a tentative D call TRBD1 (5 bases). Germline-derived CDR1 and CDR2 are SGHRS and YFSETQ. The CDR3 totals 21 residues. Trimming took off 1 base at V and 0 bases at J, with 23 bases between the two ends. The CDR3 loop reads CASSLTAAGPYPYSGANVLTF. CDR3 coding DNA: TGCGCCAGCAGCTTGACAGCAGCAGGGCCATATCCCTACTCTGGGGCCAACGTCCTGACTTTC.

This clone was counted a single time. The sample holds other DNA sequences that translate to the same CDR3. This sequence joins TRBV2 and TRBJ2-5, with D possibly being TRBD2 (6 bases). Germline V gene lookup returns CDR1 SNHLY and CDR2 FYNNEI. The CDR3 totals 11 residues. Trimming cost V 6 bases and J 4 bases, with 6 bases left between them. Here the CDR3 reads CASRGGETQYF. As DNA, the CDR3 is TGTGCCAGCAGGGGAGGAGAGACCCAGTACTTC.

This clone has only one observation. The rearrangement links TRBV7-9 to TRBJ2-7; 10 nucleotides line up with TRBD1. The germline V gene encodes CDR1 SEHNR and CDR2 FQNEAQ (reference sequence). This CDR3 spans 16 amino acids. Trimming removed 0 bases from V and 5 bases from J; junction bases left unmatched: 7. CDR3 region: CASSLAGGTGVNEQYF. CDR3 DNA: TGTGCCAGCAGCTTAGCGGGCGGGACAGGGGTGAACGAGCAGTACTTC.

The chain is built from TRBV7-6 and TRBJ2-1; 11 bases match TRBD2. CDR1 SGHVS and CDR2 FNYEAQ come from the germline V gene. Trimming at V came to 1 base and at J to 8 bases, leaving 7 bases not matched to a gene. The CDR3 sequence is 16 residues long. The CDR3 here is CASSLGVAGGVYEQFF. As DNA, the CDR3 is TGTGCCAGCAGCTTAGGGGTAGCGGGGGGGGTATATGAGCAGTTCTTC.

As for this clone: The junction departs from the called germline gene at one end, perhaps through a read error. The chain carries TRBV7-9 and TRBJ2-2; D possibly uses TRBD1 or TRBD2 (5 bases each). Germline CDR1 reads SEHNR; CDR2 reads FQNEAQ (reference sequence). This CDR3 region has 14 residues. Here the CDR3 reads CAGSEGTYTGELFF. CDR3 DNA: TGTGCCGGCAGTGAGGGGACCTACACCGGGGAGCTGTTTTTT.

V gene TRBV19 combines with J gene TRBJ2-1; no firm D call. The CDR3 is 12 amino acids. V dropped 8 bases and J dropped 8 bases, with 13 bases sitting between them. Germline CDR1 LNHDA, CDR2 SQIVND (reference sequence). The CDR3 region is CASSEDHYEQFF. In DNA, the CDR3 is TGTGCCAGTTCCGAGGACCACTATGAGCAGTTCTTC.